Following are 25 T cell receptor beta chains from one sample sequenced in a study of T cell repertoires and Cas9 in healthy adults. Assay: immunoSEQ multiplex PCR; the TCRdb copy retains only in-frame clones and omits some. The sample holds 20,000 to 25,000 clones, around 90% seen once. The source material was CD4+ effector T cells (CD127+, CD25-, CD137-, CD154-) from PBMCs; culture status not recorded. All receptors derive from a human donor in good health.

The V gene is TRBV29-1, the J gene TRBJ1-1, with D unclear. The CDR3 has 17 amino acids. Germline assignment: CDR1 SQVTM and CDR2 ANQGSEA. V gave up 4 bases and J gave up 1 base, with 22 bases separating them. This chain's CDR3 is CSVVTIAGKGWNTEAFF. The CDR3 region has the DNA TGCAGCGTTGTAACCATCGCAGGCAAAGGATGGAACACTGAAGCTTTCTTT. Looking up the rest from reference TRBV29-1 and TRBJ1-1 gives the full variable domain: SAVISQKPSRDICQRGTSLTIQCQVDSQVTMMFWYRQQPGQSLTLIATANQGSEATYESGFVIDKFPISRPNLTFSTLTVSNMSPEDSSIYLCSVVTIAGKGWNTEAFFGQGTRLTVV.

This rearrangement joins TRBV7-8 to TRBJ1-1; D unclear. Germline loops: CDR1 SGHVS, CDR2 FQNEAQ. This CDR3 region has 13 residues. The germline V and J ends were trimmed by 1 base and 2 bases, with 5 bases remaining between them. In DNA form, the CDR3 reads TGTGCCAGCAGCTTAGACAGAAACACTGAAGCTTTCTTT. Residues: CASSLDRNTEAFF.

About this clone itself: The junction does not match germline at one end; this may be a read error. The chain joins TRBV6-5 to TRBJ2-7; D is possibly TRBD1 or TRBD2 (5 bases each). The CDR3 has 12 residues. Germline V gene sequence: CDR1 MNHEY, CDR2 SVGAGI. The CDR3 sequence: CASSEAIPGPHF. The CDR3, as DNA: TGTGCCAGCAGTGAAGCGATTCCGGGACCCCACTTC.

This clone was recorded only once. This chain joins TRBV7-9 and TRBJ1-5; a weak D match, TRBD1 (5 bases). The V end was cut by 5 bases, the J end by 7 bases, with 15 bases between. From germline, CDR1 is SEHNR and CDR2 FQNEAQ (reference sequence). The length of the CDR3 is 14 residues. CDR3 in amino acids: CASSQDGGSQPQHF. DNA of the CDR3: TGTGCCAGCAGCCAGGATGGGGGGTCCCAGCCCCAGCATTTT.

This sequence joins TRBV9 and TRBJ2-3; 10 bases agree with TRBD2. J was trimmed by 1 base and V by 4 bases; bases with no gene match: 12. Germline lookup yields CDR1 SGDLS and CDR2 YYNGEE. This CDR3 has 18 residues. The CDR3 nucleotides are TGTGCCAGCAGCCCAGCCCTCAACCTAGCGGGGGGCACAGATACGCAGTATTTT. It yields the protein CASSPALNLAGGTDTQYF.

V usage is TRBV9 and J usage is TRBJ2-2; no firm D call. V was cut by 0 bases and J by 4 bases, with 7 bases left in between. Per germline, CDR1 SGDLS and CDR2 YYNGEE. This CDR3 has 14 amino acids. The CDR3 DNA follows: TGTGCCAGCAGCGTAGAACATGGCACCGGGGAGCTGTTTTTT. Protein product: CASSVEHGTGELFF.

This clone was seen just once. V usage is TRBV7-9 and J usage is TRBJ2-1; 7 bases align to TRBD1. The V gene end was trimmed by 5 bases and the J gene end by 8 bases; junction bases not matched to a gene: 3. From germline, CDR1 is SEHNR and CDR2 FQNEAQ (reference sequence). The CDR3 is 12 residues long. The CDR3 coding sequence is TGTGCCAGCAGCGAGCAGGGGGATGAGCAGTTCTTC. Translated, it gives CASSEQGDEQFF. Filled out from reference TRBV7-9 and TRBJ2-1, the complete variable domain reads DTGVSQNPRHKITKRGQNVTFRCDPISEHNRLYWYRQTLGQGPEFLTYFQNEAQLEKSRLLSDRFSAERPKGSFSTLEIQRTEQGDSAMYLCASSEQGDEQFFGPGTRLTVL.

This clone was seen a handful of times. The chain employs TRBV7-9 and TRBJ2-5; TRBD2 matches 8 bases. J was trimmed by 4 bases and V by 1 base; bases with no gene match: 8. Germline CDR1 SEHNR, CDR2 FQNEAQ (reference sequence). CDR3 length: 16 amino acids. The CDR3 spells CASSLDSGGSRETQYF. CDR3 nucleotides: TGTGCCAGCAGCTTAGATTCGGGGGGGTCCCGAGAGACCCAGTACTTC.

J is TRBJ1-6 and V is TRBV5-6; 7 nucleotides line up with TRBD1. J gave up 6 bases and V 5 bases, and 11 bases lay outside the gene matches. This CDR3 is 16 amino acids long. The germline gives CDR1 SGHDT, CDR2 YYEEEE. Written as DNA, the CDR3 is TGTGCCAGCAGTCGTCTACCGGGACAGATTAATTCACCCCTCCACTTT. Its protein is CASSRLPGQINSPLHF.

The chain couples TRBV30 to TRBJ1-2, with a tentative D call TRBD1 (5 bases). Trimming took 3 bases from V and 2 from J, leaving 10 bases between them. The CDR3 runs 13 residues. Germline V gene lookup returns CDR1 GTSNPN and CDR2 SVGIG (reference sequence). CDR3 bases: TGTGCCTGGAGCCTCCAGGGCAACTATGGCTACACCTTC. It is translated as CAWSLQGNYGYTF.

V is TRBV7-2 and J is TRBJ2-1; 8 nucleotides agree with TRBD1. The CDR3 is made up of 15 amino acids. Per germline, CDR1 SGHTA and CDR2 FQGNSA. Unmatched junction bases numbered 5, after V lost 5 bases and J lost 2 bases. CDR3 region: CASSLDRGAYNEQFF. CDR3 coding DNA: TGTGCCAGCAGCCTCGACAGGGGAGCCTACAATGAGCAGTTCTTC.

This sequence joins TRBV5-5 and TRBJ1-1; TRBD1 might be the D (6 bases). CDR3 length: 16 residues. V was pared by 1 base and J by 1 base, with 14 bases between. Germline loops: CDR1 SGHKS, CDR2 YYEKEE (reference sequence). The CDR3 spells CASSLRAGTQNTEAFF. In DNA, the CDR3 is TGTGCCAGCAGCTTGCGGGCCGGGACACAGAACACTGAAGCTTTCTTT.

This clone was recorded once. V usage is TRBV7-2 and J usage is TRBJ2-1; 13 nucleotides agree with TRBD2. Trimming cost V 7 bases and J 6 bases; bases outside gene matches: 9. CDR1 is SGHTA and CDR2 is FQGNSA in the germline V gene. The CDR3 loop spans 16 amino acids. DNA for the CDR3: TGTGCCAGCACCCTCCCCGGACTAGCGGGAGCCAATGAGCAGTTCTTC. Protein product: CASTLPGLAGANEQFF.

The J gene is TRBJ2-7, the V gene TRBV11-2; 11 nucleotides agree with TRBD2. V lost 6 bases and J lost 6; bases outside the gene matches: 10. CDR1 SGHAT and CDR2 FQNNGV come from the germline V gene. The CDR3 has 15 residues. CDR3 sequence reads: CASRSLAGASGEQYF. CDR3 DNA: TGTGCCAGCAGGTCACTAGCGGGGGCCTCCGGCGAGCAGTACTTC. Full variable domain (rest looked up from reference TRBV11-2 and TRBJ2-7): EAGVAQSPRYKIIEKRQSVAFWCNPISGHATLYWYQQILGQGPKLLIQFQNNGVVDDSQLPKDRFSAERLKGVDSTLKIQPAKLEDSAVYLCASRSLAGASGEQYFGPGTRLTVT.

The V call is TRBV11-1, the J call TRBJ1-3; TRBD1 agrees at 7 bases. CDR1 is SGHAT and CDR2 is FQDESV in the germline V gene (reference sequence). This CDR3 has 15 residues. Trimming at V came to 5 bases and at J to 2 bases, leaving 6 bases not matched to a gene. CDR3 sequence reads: CASSQTGSPGNTIYF. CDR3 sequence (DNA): TGTGCCAGCAGCCAGACAGGGTCACCTGGAAACACCATATATTTT. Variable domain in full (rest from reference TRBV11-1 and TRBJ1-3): EAEVAQSPRYKITEKSQAVAFWCDPISGHATLYWYRQILGQGPELLVQFQDESVVDDSQLPKDRFSAERLKGVDSTLKIQPAELGDSAMYLCASSQTGSPGNTIYFGEGSWLTVV.

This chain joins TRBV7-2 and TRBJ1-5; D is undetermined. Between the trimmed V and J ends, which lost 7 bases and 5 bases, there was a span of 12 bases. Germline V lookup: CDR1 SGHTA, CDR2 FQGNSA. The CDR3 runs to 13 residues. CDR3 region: CASNPTADQPQHF. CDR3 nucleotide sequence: TGTGCCAGCAACCCCACAGCTGATCAGCCCCAGCATTTT.

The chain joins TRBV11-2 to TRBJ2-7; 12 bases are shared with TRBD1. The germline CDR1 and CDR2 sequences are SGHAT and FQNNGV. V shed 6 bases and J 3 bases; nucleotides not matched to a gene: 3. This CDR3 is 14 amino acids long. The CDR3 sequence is CASRGQGASYEQYF. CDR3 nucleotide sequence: TGTGCCAGCAGGGGACAGGGGGCGAGCTACGAGCAGTACTTC. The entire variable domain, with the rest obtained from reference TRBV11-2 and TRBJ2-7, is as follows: EAGVAQSPRYKIIEKRQSVAFWCNPISGHATLYWYQQILGQGPKLLIQFQNNGVVDDSQLPKDRFSAERLKGVDSTLKIQPAKLEDSAVYLCASRGQGASYEQYFGPGTRLTVT.

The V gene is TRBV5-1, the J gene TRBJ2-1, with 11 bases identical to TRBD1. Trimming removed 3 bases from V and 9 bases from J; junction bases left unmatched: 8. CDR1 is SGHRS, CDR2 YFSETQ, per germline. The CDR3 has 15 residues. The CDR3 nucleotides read TGCGCCAGCAGCTCCCGGGACAGGGGGGTAGGTGAGCAGTTCTTC. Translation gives CASSSRDRGVGEQFF.

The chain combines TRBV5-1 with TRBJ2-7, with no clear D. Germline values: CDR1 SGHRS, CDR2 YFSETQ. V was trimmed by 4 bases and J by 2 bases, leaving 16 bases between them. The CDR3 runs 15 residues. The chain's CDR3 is CASSPQPGDTYEQYF. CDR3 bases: TGCGCCAGCAGCCCTCAACCGGGTGATACCTACGAGCAGTACTTC.

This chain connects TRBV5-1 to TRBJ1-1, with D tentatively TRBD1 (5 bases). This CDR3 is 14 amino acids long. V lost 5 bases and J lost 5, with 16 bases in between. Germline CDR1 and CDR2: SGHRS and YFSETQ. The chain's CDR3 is CASRKDSVGTEAFF. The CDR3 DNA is TGCGCCAGCAGAAAAGACAGTGTAGGGACTGAAGCTTTCTTT. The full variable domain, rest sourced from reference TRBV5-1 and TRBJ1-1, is KAGVTQTPRYLIKTRGQQVTLSCSPISGHRSVSWYQQTPGQGLQFLFEYFSETQRNKGNFPGRFSGRQFSNSRSEMNVSTLELGDSALYLCASRKDSVGTEAFFGQGTRLTVV.

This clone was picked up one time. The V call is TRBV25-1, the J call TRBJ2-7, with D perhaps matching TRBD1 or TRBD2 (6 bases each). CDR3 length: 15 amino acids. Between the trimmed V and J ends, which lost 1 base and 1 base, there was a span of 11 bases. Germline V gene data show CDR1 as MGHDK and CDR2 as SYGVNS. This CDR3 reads CASSESGDKSYEQYF. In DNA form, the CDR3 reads TGTGCCAGCAGTGAATCGGGGGACAAATCCTACGAGCAGTACTTC.

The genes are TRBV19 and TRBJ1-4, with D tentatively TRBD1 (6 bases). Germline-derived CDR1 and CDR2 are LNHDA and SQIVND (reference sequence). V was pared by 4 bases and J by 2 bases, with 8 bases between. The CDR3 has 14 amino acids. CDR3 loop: CASSTGVTNEKLFF. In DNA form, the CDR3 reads TGTGCCAGTAGTACAGGGGTGACTAATGAAAAACTGTTTTTT. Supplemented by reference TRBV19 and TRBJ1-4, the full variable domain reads DGGITQSPKYLFRKEGQNVTLSCEQNLNHDAMYWYRQDPGQGLRLIYYSQIVNDFQKGDIAEGYSVSREKKESFPLTVTSAQKNPTAFYLCASSTGVTNEKLFFGSGTQLSVL.

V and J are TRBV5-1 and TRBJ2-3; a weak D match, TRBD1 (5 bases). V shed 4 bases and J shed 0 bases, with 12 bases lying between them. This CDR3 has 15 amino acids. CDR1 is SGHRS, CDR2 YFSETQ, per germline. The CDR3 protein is CASSLDSSSTDTQYF. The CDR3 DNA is TGCGCCAGCAGCCTCGACAGCTCTAGCACAGATACGCAGTATTTT.

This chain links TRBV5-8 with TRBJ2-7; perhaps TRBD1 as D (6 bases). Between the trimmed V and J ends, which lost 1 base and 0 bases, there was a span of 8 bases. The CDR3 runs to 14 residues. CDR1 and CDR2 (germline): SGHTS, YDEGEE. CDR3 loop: CASSLQGSSYEQYF. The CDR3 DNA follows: TGTGCCAGCAGCTTGCAGGGGAGCTCCTACGAGCAGTACTTC. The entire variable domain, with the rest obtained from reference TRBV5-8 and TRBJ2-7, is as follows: EAGVTQSPTHLIKTRGQQATLRCSPISGHTSVYWYQQALGLGLQFLLWYDEGEERNRGNFPPRFSGRQFPNYSSELNVNALELEDSALYLCASSLQGSSYEQYFGPGTRLTVT.

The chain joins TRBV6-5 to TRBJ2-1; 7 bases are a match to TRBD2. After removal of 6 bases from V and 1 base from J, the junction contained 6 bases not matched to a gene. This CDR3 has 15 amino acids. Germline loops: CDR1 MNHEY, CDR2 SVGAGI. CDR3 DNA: TGTGCCAGCAGATCGGCGGGGGATTCCTACAATGAGCAGTTCTTC. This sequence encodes CASRSAGDSYNEQFF.